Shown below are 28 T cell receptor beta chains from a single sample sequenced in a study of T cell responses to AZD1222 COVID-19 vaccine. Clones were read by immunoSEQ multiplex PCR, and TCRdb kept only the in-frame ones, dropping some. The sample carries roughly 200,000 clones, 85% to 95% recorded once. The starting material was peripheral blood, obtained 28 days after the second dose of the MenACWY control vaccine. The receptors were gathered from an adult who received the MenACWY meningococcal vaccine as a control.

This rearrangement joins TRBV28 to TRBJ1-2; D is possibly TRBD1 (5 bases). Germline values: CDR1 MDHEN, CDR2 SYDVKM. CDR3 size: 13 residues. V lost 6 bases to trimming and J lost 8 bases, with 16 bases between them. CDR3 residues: CASSLIRANGYTF. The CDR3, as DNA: TGTGCCAGCAGCCTTATCAGGGCAAACGGCTACACCTTC.

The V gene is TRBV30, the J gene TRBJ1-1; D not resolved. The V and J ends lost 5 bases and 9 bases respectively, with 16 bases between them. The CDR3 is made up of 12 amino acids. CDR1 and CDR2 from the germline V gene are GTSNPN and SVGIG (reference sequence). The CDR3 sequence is CAWFYYGEKAFF. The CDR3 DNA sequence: TGTGCCTGGTTTTATTATGGAGAAAAAGCTTTCTTT.

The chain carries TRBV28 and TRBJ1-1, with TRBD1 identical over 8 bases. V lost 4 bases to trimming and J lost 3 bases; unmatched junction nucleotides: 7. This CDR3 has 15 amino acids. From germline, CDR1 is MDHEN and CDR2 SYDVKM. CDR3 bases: TGTGCCAGCAGTTCTCAGGGGGCTGTTTACACTGAAGCTTTCTTT. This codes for CASSSQGAVYTEAFF.

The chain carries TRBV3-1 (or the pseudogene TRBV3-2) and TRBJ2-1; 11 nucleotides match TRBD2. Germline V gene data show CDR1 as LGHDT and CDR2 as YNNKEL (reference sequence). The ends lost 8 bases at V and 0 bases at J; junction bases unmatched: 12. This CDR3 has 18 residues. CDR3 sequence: CASRPGTSGSPSYNEQFF. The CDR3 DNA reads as TGTGCCAGCCGCCCCGGGACTAGCGGCTCACCCTCCTACAATGAGCAGTTCTTC.

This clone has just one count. The CDR3 loop is CASSLSSGDYDEQFF. CDR3 nucleotide sequence: TGTGCCAGCAGCTTGTCTAGCGGGGATTACGATGAGCAGTTCTTC. V usage is TRBV5-5 and J usage is TRBJ2-1; TRBD2 matches at 9 bases. The germline V gene has CDR1 SGHKS and CDR2 YYEKEE (reference sequence). The J segment lost 8 bases and the V segment lost 1 base, leaving 7 bases of the junction unmatched. This CDR3 contains 15 residues.

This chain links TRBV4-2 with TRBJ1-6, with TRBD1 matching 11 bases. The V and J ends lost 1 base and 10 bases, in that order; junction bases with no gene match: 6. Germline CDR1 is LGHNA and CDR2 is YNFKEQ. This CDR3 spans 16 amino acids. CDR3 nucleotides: TGTGCCAGCAGCCAAGGAGGACAGGGGGCAAGGTCACCCCTCCACTTT. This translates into CASSQGGQGARSPLHF.

DNA of the CDR3: TGTGCCAGCAGTAACACAGGGGGCGAAGGCTATGGCTACACCTTC. This gives the protein CASSNTGGEGYGYTF. The V and J genes are TRBV6-5 and TRBJ1-2; 9 bases are shared with TRBD1. The V gene's germline CDR1 is MNHEY and CDR2 SVGAGI. The V and J ends lost 5 bases and 4 bases, in that order; junction bases with no gene match: 8. CDR3 length equals 15 residues.

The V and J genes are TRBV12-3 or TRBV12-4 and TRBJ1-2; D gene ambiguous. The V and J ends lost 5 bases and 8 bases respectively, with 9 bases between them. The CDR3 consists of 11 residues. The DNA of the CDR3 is TGTGCCAGCAGTCGGATGGGCGGCTACACCTTC. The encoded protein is CASSRMGGYTF.

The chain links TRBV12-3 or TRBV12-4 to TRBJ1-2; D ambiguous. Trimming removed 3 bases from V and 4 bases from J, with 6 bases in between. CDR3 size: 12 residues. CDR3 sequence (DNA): TGTGCCAGCAGTTTTAACCTCTATGGCTACACCTTC. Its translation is CASSFNLYGYTF.

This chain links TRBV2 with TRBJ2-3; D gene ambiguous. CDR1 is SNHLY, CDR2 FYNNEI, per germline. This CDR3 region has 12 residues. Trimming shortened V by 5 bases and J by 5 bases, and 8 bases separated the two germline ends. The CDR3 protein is CASSPAVDTQYF. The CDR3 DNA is TGTGCCAGCAGTCCTGCGGTAGATACGCAGTATTTT.

CDR3 bases: TGTGCCAGCAGCTTCACAGGGGGAACTGGAAACACCATATATTTT. This sequence encodes CASSFTGGTGNTIYF. The chain couples TRBV7-2 to TRBJ1-3, with 8 bases fitting TRBD1. The CDR3 covers 15 residues. Germline V gene data show CDR1 as SGHTA and CDR2 as FQGNSA. V gave up 3 bases and J gave up 2 bases; unmatched junction bases: 3.

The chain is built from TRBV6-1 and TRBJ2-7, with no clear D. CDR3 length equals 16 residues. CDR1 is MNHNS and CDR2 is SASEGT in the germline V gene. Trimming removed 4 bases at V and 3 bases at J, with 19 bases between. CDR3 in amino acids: CASSAYKARVGYEQYF. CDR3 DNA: TGTGCCAGCAGTGCCTATAAGGCTAGGGTGGGCTACGAGCAGTACTTC.

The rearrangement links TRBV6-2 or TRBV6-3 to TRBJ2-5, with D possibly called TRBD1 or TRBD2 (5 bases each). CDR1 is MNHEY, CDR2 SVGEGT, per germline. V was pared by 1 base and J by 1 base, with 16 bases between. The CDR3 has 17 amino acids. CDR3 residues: CASSYLGYPGPQETQYF. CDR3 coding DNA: TGTGCCAGCAGTTACTTGGGGTATCCGGGACCCCAAGAGACCCAGTACTTC.

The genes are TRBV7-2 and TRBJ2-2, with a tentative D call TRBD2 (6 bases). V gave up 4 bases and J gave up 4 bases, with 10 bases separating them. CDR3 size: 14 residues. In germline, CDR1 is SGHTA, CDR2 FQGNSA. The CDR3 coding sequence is TGTGCCAGCAGCTCACGGGGAGGCACCGGGGAGCTGTTTTTT. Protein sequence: CASSSRGGTGELFF.

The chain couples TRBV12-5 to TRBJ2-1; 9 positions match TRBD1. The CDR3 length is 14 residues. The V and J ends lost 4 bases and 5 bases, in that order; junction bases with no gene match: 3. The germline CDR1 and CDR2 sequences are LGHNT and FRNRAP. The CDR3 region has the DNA TGTGCTAGTGGTTCCGGACAGGGGAACAATGAGCAGTTCTTC. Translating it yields CASGSGQGNNEQFF.

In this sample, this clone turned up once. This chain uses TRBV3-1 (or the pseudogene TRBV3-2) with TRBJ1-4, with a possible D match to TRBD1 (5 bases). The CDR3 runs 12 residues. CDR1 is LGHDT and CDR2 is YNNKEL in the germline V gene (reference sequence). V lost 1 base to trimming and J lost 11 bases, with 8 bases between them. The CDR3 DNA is TGTGCCAGCAGCCAAGGTGGGGACAAACTGTTTTTT. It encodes CASSQGGDKLFF.

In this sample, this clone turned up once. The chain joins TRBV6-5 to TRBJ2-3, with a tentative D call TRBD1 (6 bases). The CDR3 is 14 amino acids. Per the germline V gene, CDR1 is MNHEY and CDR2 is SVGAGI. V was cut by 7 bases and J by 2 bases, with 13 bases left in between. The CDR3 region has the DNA TGTGCCAGCACCTCAGGGGTGGCCACAGATACGCAGTATTTT. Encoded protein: CASTSGVATDTQYF.

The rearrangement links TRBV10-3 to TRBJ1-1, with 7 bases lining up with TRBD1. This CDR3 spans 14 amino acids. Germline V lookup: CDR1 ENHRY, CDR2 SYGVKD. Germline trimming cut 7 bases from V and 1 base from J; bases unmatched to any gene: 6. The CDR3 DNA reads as TGTGCCATCACCCGGGACAGCTCGAACACTGAAGCTTTCTTT. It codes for CAITRDSSNTEAFF.

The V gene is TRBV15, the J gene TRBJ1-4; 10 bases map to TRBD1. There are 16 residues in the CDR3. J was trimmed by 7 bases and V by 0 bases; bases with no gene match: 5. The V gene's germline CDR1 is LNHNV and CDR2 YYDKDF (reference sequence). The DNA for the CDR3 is TGTGCCACCAGCAGAGAACCGGGACAGGGGTTTGAAAAACTGTTTTTT. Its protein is CATSREPGQGFEKLFF.

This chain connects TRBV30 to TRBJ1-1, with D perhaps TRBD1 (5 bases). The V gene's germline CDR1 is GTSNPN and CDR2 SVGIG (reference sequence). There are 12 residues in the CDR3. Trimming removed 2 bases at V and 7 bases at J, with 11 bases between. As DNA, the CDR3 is TGTGCCTGGAGTTACAGGAGAAATGAAGCTTTCTTT. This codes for CAWSYRRNEAFF.

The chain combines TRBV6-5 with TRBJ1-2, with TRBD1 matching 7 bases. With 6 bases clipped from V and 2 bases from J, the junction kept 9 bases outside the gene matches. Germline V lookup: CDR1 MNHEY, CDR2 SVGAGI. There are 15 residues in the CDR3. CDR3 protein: CASRHSGTENYGYTF. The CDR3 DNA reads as TGTGCCAGCAGACATTCCGGGACAGAGAACTATGGCTACACCTTC.

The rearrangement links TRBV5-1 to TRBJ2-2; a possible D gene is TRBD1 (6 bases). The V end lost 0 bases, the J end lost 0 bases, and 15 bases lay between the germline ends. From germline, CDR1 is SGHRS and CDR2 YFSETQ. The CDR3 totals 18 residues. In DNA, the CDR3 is TGCGCCAGCAGCTTGGCCCTTACAGGGTACGCGAACACCGGGGAGCTGTTTTTT. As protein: CASSLALTGYANTGELFF.

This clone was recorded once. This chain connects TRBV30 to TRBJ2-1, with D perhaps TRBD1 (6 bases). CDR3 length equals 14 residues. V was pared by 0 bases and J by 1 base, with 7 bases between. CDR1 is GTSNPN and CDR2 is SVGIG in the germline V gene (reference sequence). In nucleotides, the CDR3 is TGTGCCTGGAGTGTAGGACAGTCCTACAATGAGCAGTTCTTC. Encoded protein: CAWSVGQSYNEQFF.

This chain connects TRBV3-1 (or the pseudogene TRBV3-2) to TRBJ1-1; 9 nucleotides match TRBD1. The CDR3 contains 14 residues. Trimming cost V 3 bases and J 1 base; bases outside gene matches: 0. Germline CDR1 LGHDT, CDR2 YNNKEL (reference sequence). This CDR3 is CASSQGQGNTEAFF. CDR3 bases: TGTGCCAGCAGCCAGGGACAGGGGAACACTGAAGCTTTCTTT.

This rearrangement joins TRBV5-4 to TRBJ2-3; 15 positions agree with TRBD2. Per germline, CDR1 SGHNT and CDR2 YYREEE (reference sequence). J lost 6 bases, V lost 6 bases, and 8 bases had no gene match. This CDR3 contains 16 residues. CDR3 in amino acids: CASTPGLAGGGDTQYF. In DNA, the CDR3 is TGTGCCAGCACTCCGGGACTAGCGGGGGGAGGCGATACGCAGTATTTT. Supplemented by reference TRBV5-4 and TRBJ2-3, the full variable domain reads ETGVTQSPTHLIKTRGQQVTLRCSSQSGHNTVSWYQQALGQGPQFIFQYYREEENGRGNFPPRFSGLQFPNYSSELNVNALELDDSALYLCASTPGLAGGGDTQYFGPGTRLTVL.

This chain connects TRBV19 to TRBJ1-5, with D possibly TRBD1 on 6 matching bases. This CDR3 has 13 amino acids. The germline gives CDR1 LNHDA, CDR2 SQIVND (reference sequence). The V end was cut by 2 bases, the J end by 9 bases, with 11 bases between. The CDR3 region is CASSIQGLGPQHF. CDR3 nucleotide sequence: TGTGCCAGTAGTATACAGGGGCTCGGGCCCCAGCATTTT.

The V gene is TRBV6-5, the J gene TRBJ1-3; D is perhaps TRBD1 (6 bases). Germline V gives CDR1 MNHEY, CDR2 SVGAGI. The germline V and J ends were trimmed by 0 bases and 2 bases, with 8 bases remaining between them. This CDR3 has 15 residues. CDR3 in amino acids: CASSYSTGPGNTIYF. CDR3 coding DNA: TGTGCCAGCAGTTACTCGACAGGCCCTGGAAACACCATATATTTT.

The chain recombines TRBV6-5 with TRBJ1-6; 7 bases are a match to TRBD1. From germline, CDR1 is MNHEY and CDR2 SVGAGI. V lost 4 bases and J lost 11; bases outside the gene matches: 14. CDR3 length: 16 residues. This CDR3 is CASSLNRGVTVAPLHF. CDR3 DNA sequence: TGTGCCAGCAGTTTAAACAGGGGCGTAACAGTGGCACCCCTCCACTTT.